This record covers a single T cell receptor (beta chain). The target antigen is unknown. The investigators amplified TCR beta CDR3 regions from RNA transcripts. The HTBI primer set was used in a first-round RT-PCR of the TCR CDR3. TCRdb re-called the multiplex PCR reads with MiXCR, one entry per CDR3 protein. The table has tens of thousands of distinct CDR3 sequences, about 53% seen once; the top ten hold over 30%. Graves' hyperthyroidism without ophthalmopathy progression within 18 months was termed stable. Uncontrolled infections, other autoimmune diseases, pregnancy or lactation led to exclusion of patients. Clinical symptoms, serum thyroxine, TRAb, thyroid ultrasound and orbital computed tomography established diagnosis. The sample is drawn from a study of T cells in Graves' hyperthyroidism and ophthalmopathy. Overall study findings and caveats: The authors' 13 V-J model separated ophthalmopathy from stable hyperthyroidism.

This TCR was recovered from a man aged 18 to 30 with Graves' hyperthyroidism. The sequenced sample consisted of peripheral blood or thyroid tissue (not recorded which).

Here the CDR3 DNA reads TGTGCCAGCAGTGAGAAGGGACTGGGCTACACCTTC. This gives the protein CASSEKGLGYTF. The gene calls are TRBV2 and TRBJ1-2; TRBD1 might be the D (5 bases). Germline CDR1 SNHLY, CDR2 FYNNEI. V dropped 3 bases and J dropped 8 bases, with 10 bases sitting between them. The CDR3 has 12 residues.